This paragraph covers one T cell receptor (beta chain) sequence. The CDR3 runs to 16 residues. V dropped 6 bases and J dropped 5; count of bases not matched to a gene: 15. The V gene's germline CDR1 is SGHTA and CDR2 FQGTGA. This record comes from a study of blood T cell repertoires in COVID-19. Whole-study context: The study drew acute and convalescent COVID-19 samples from the United States, Italy and Spain.

Study processing details: The authors estimated nucleated cell counts from reference gene primer amplification. Clones were sequenced by immunoSEQ multiplex PCR, and TCRdb holds only the in-frame ones, with some missing. For V, J and clone size, that table is used; D and trimming come from the DNA. The table shows 360,000 or so clones, with roughly 91% occurring only once. The clonotype originates from a woman in her twenties or thirties who had recovered from COVID-19. This chain links TRBV7-3 with TRBJ2-7; 8 bases line up with TRBD1. Sequenced: PBMCs or T cells enriched from blood (not recorded which). The CDR3 is CASSLIPTTGGNEQYF. Here the CDR3 DNA reads TGTGCCAGCAGTCTAATCCCGACAACAGGGGGTAACGAGCAGTACTTC.